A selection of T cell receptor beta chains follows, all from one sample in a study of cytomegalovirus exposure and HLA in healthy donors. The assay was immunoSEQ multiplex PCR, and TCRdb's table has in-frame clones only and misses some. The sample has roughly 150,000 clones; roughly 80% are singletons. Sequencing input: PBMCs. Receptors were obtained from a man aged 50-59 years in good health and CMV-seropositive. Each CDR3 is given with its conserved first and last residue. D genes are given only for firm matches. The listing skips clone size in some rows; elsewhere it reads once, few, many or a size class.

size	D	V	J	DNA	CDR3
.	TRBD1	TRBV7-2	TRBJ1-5	TGTGCCAGCAGCTGGACAGGGGGCAATCAGCCCCAGCATTTT	CASSWTGGNQPQHF
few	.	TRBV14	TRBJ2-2	TGTGCCAGCAGCCAAGACAGGGGATTGAACACCGGGGAGCTGTTTTTT	CASSQDRGLNTGELFF
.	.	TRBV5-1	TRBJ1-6	TGCGCCAGCAGCTTGGTACTAGGGCTTGGTTCACCCCTCCACTTT	CASSLVLGLGSPLHF
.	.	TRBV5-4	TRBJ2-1	TGTGCCAGCAACAAATGGGGAGGGGGCAATGAGCAGTTCTTC	CASNKWGGGNEQFF
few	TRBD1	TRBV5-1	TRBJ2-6	TGCGCCAGCAGGGACAGGGACCTGTCTGGGGCCAACGTCCTGACTTTC	CASRDRDLSGANVLTF
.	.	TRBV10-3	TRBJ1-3	TGTGCCAACTCCCCGGCGGCAGCGAACACCATATATTTT	CANSPAAANTIYF
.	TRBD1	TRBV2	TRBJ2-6	TGTGCCAGCAGTCTGACGGGACAGCGCTCTGGGGCCAACGTCCTGACTTTC	CASSLTGQRSGANVLTF
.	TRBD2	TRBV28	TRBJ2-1	TGTGCCAGCAGTTTAGGCGGGACTAGCGGAGTCCATGAGCAGTTCTTC	CASSLGGTSGVHEQFF
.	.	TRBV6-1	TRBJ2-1	TGTGCCAGCAAGCCGGGGGGCCCAAGTGACAATGAGCAGTTCTTC	CASKPGGPSDNEQFF
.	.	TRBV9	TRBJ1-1	TGTGCCAGCAGCCCCCGACGGGGATCGGACACTGAAGCTTTCTTT	CASSPRRGSDTEAFF
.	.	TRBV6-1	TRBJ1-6	TGTGCCAGCAGTGCAGCAGGGGATAATTCACCCCTCCACTTT	CASSAAGDNSPLHF
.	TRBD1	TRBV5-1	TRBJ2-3	TGCGCCAGCAGCCCGCTGACAGGGGTTGGCACAGATACGCAGTATTTT	CASSPLTGVGTDTQYF
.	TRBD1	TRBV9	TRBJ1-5	TGTGCCAGCAGCCGGGACAGGGAGATCCAGCCCCAGCATTTT	CASSRDREIQPQHF
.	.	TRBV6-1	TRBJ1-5	TGTGCCAGCAATGAACAGTTTTCGAATCAGCCCCAGCATTTT	CASNEQFSNQPQHF
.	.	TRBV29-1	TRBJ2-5	TGCAGCGTTGATCCCAGGGGAACTGAGACCCAGTACTTC	CSVDPRGTETQYF
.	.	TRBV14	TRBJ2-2	TGTGCCAGCAGCCAATTGCGTTACACCGGGGAGCTGTTTTTT	CASSQLRYTGELFF
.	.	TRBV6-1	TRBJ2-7	TGTGCCAGCAGTGTGCGGGGTAGGTACGAGCAGTACTTC	CASSVRGRYEQYF
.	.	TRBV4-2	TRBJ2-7	TGTGCCAGCAGCCACCACTACGAGCAGTACTTC	CASSHHYEQYF
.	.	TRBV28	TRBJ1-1	TGTGCCAGCAGTTCCCCCCGCGGGGGAGGGAGAGTCACTGAAGCTTTCTTT	CASSSPRGGGRVTEAFF
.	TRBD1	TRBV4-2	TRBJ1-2	TGTGCCAGCAGCCGGACAGGGGCGCACTATGGCTACACCTTC	CASSRTGAHYGYTF
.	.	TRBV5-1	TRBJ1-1	TGCGCCAGCAGCTGGATGGGACACCCCAAGGGGGCTTTCTTT	CASSWMGHPKGAFF
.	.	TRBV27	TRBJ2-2	TGTGCCAGCAGTCTCCACCTAGTGGCCGGGGAGCTGTTTTTT	CASSLHLVAGELFF
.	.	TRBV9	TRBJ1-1	TGTGCCAGCATGGCCGGCGGGGAAGCTTTCTTT	CASMAGGEAFF
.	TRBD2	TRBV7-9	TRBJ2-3	TGTGCCAGCACCTCGCCGGCTAGCGGAAGCACAGATACGCAGTATTTT	CASTSPASGSTDTQYF
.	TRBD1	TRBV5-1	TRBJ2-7	TGCGCCAGCAGCACGGACAGGGGTTTACCGGGAAGGCAGTACTTC	CASSTDRGLPGRQYF
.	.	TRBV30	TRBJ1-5	TGTGCCTGGAGTGAGAGGAATCAGCCCCAGCATTTT	CAWSERNQPQHF
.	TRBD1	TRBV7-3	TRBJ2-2	TGTGCCAGCAGCCGGGTTGGGGGACAGGGGGCTGGCACCGGGGAGCTGTTTTTT	CASSRVGGQGAGTGELFF
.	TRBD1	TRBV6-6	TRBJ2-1	TGTGCCAGCAGTTACGCCCGGACAGGGGAAGGCAATGAGCAGTTCTTC	CASSYARTGEGNEQFF
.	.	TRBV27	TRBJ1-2	TGTGCCAGCAGTTTCCGAGGGGGTGCTGGCTACACCTTC	CASSFRGGAGYTF
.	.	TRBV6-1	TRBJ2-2	TGTGCCAGCAGCGACAGGCCCCTCGGCTCCGGGGAGCTGTTTTTT	CASSDRPLGSGELFF
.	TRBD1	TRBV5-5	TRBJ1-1	TGTGCCAGCACCCAGGGGACAGCAAGAACTGAAGCTTTCTTT	CASTQGTARTEAFF
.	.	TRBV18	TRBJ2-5	TGTGCCAGCTCACCACCCAGTCAAGAGACCCAGTACTTC	CASSPPSQETQYF
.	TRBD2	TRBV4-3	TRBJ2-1	TGCGCCAGCAGCCAAGACGCGGGAGGGCCGAGTCCGGGCAATGAGCAGTTCTTC	CASSQDAGGPSPGNEQFF
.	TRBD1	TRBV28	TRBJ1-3	TGTGCCAGCATCAACCAGGGGGCGCCTTCAGGAAACACCATATATTTT	CASINQGAPSGNTIYF
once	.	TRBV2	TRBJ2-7	TGTGCCAGCAGTGAATGGACAGATTCCTACGAGCAGTACTTC	CASSEWTDSYEQYF
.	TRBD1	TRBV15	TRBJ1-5	TGTGCCACCAAGAGCAGGACAGGGGTCAATCAGCCCCAGCATTTT	CATKSRTGVNQPQHF
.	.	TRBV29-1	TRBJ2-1	TGCGGCGTTGAAGGGGAGAGGGTGAATGAGCAGTTCTTC	CGVEGERVNEQFF
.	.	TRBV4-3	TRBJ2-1	TGCGCCAGCAGCCAAGCGGGTAGAGCGGAGCAGTTCTTC	CASSQAGRAEQFF
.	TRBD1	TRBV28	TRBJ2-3	TGTGCCAGCAGTTTATGGGGGACAGGGAGCACAGATACGCAGTATTTT	CASSLWGTGSTDTQYF
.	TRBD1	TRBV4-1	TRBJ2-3	TGCGCCAGCAGCCCGCCCCCCGGGACAGTGACTACGCAGTATTTT	CASSPPPGTVTTQYF
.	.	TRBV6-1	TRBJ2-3	TGTGCCAGCAGCCCTCCGGGACACCAAACGGCTACGCAGTATTTT	CASSPPGHQTATQYF
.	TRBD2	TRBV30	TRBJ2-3	TGTGCCTGGAGGCCTAGCGGGAGGGGCACAGATACGCAGTATTTT	CAWRPSGRGTDTQYF
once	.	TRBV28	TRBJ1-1	TGTGCCATCTCAGGTGGCAGGAGGTACACTGAAGCTTTCTTT	CAISGGRRYTEAFF
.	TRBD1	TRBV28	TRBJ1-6	TGTGCCAGCAGTTTAGCGACAGGGATTCTAGGGAATTCACCCCTCCACTTT	CASSLATGILGNSPLHF
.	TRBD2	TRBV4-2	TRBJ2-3	TGTGCCAGCAGCCAAGGGGGACTAGCGGGAGATACGCAGTATTTT	CASSQGGLAGDTQYF
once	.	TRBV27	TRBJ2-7	TGTGCCAGCAGTGTGGGACAAGCCTACGAGCAGTACTTC	CASSVGQAYEQYF
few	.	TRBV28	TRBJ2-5	TGTGCCAGCAGCCTCGGGGGGCGGTGGGAGACCCAGTACTTC	CASSLGGRWETQYF
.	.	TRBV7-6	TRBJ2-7	TGTGCCAGCAGCTTAGAGACAGGTTCCACCTACGAGCAGTACTTC	CASSLETGSTYEQYF
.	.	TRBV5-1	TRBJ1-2	TGCGCCAGCAGCTTGGCGGGACACAACTATGGCTACACCTTC	CASSLAGHNYGYTF